The 23 T cell receptor beta chains reported below all come from one sample, sequenced in a study of T cell responses to AZD1222 COVID-19 vaccine. Profiling relied on immunoSEQ multiplex PCR, and the TCRdb table lists in-frame clones only, not all of them. In the table there are approximately 110,000 clones, around 90% of which are singletons. The sequences come from peripheral blood, collected on day 0 of AZD1222 vaccination. Receptors originate from an adult in good health.

The chain has TRBV11-2 and TRBJ2-7; D gene ambiguous. Per germline, CDR1 SGHAT and CDR2 FQNNGV. Trimming cost V 1 base and J 6 bases, with 13 bases left between them. The CDR3 is made up of 14 amino acids. CDR3 region: CASSLGHGSGEQYF. Here the CDR3 DNA reads TGTGCCAGCAGCTTAGGTCACGGTTCGGGCGAGCAGTACTTC.

The chain uses TRBV5-8 and TRBJ1-6, with 10 bases identical to TRBD1. Germline CDR1 reads SGHTS; CDR2 reads YDEGEE. Unmatched junction bases numbered 6, after V lost 2 bases and J lost 10 bases. The CDR3 consists of 15 residues. The CDR3 DNA follows: TGTGCCAGCAGCTTCAGGGACAGGGGAAGATCACCCCTCCACTTT. It codes for CASSFRDRGRSPLHF.

The rearrangement links TRBV6-2 or TRBV6-3 to TRBJ1-2; TRBD1 matches at 7 bases. Per germline, CDR1 MNHEY and CDR2 SVGEGT. V gave up 2 bases and J gave up 7 bases; unmatched junction bases: 10. This CDR3 contains 15 residues. The CDR3 sequence is CASSYRGQPGTGYTF. The CDR3 nucleotides read TGTGCCAGCAGTTACCGGGGACAGCCTGGCACTGGCTACACCTTC.

This clone appeared a few times. The rearrangement joins TRBV19 to TRBJ1-1; 9 bases map to TRBD1. The CDR3 loop spans 15 amino acids. With 11 bases clipped from V and 1 base from J, the junction kept 11 bases outside the gene matches. CDR1 and CDR2 from the germline V gene are LNHDA and SQIVND (reference sequence). CDR3 nucleotides: TGTGCCGTAGGGGGACAGGGAGTACAGAACACTGAAGCTTTCTTT. This codes for CAVGGQGVQNTEAFF.

This rearrangement joins TRBV4-1 to TRBJ1-5, with D hard to call. Germline CDR1 and CDR2: MGHRA and YSYEKL. The CDR3 runs 14 residues. Deletions cut 4 bases from V and 0 bases from J, with 7 bases between. CDR3 sequence reads: CASSPDISNQPQHF. CDR3 coding DNA: TGCGCCAGCAGCCCCGACATTAGCAATCAGCCCCAGCATTTT.

The chain links TRBV19 to TRBJ1-5; D is uncertain. Trimming left V 5 bases short and J 5 bases short, with 16 bases between. CDR1 and CDR2 from the germline V gene are LNHDA and SQIVND (reference sequence). The CDR3 is made up of 15 amino acids. CDR3: CASSPTHGDHQPQHF. The CDR3 DNA reads as TGTGCCAGTAGTCCGACCCACGGGGATCATCAGCCCCAGCATTTT.

The rearrangement links TRBV28 to TRBJ2-7; possibly TRBD2 for D (6 bases). The germline V gene encodes CDR1 MDHEN and CDR2 SYDVKM. CDR3 length equals 15 residues. V was shortened by 8 bases and J by 0 bases, with 17 bases between the two germline ends. CDR3 in amino acids: CASGGLQPPSYEQYF. CDR3 DNA: TGTGCCAGCGGGGGACTCCAGCCCCCCTCCTACGAGCAGTACTTC.

The J gene is TRBJ1-2, the V gene TRBV11-2; a possible D gene is TRBD1 (5 bases). This CDR3 has 15 residues. Germline V gene sequence: CDR1 SGHAT, CDR2 FQNNGV. V dropped 2 bases and J dropped 0 bases, with 10 bases sitting between them. CDR3 sequence (DNA): TGTGCCAGCAGCTTATCCGACAGAGCTAACTATGGCTACACCTTC. It specifies CASSLSDRANYGYTF.

V and J are TRBV6-5 and TRBJ2-7, with no clear D. Trimming stripped 10 bases from V and 3 bases from J, with 19 bases between. Germline assignment: CDR1 MNHEY and CDR2 SVGAGI. CDR3 length: 14 residues. The CDR3 region has the DNA TGTGCCACCGCACCGGGTCATACTTACTACGAGCAGTACTTC. Its protein product is CATAPGHTYYEQYF.

This chain links TRBV5-1 with TRBJ1-2; TRBD1 aligns across 11 bases. The CDR3 is 17 amino acids. Germline V gives CDR1 SGHRS, CDR2 YFSETQ. J lost 3 bases, V lost 0 bases, and 7 bases had no gene match. CDR3 sequence reads: CASSLAGQGARDYGYTF. The CDR3 coding sequence is TGCGCCAGCAGCTTGGCCGGACAGGGGGCGCGGGACTATGGCTACACCTTC.

This chain links TRBV6-5 with TRBJ2-1, with 7 positions matching TRBD1. The CDR3 runs 14 residues. Losses at the gene ends were 7 bases for V and 4 bases for J; bases not matched to a gene: 7. Per germline, CDR1 MNHEY and CDR2 SVGAGI. The CDR3 nucleotides read TGTGCCAGCAAGGAACAGGGGTATTACAATGAGCAGTTCTTC. Translated, it gives CASKEQGYYNEQFF.

This clone was seen only a few times. The chain links TRBV7-9 to TRBJ2-1, with TRBD2 as a possible D gene (5 bases). CDR3 length: 13 residues. The V gene's germline CDR1 is SEHNR and CDR2 FQNEAQ (reference sequence). V lost 4 bases, J lost 7 bases, and 11 bases lay in between. The CDR3 reads CASSWGASNEQFF. CDR3 DNA sequence: TGTGCCAGCAGCTGGGGAGCGTCGAATGAGCAGTTCTTC.

V is TRBV19 and J is TRBJ1-1, with D possibly TRBD1 on 5 matching bases. Germline loops: CDR1 LNHDA, CDR2 SQIVND (reference sequence). This CDR3 region has 15 residues. The V gene lost 7 bases and the J gene lost 1 base, with 16 bases spanning the gap. The CDR3 loop is CASTGTSGPNTEAFF. For the CDR3, the DNA is TGTGCCAGTACGGGGACTTCAGGGCCGAACACTGAAGCTTTCTTT.

The CDR3 DNA reads as TGTGCCACCAGCAGAGGGACAGGGGGCGGTGGCAATCAGCCCCAGCATTTT. Its protein product is CATSRGTGGGGNQPQHF. The chain carries TRBV15 and TRBJ1-5; 11 nucleotides align to TRBD1. CDR1 is LNHNV and CDR2 is YYDKDF in the germline V gene (reference sequence). The V segment lost 1 base and the J segment 2 bases; nucleotides outside the gene matches: 4. The CDR3 spans 17 residues.

This rearrangement joins TRBV27 to TRBJ1-6, with D maybe TRBD1 (5 bases). Germline values: CDR1 MNHEY, CDR2 SMNVEV (reference sequence). V was shortened by 2 bases and J by 7 bases, with 9 bases between the two germline ends. The CDR3 is 14 amino acids. In nucleotides, the CDR3 is TGTGCCAGCAGTTTAAGGGGAGCCAATTCACCCCTCCACTTT. Protein product: CASSLRGANSPLHF.

This clone was observed a handful of times. The rearrangement joins TRBV28 to TRBJ2-6; no firm D call. Germline V gene sequence: CDR1 MDHEN, CDR2 SYDVKM. The CDR3 runs 14 residues. Trimming pared 3 bases from V and 0 bases from J, leaving 3 bases between. CDR3 sequence: CASSLHSGANVLTF. The CDR3 bases are TGTGCCAGCAGTTTGCACTCTGGGGCCAACGTCCTGACTTTC. Full variable domain (remainder filled in from reference TRBV28 and TRBJ2-6): DVKVTQSSRYLVKRTGEKVFLECVQDMDHENMFWYRQDPGLGLRLIYFSYDVKMKEKGDIPEGYSVSREKKERFSLILESASTNQTSMYLCASSLHSGANVLTFGAGSRLTVL.

The rearrangement links TRBV28 to TRBJ2-7; tentatively, D is TRBD1 (6 bases). CDR1 is MDHEN, CDR2 SYDVKM, per germline. The V end was cut by 5 bases, the J end by 7 bases, with 12 bases between. This CDR3 region has 12 residues. This CDR3 is CASSTGFQEQYF. Here the CDR3 DNA reads TGTGCCAGCAGTACAGGGTTTCAAGAGCAGTACTTC.

The CDR3 region is CASSLGLAGGRYNEQFF. The DNA for the CDR3 is TGCGCCAGCAGCTTGGGACTAGCGGGAGGGAGGTACAATGAGCAGTTCTTC. V usage is TRBV5-1 and J usage is TRBJ2-1, with 14 positions matching TRBD2. After removal of 0 bases from V and 4 bases from J, the junction contained 3 bases not matched to a gene. The CDR3 sequence is 17 residues long. CDR1 and CDR2 from the germline V gene are SGHRS and YFSETQ. Full variable domain (remainder filled in from reference TRBV5-1 and TRBJ2-1): KAGVTQTPRYLIKTRGQQVTLSCSPISGHRSVSWYQQTPGQGLQFLFEYFSETQRNKGNFPGRFSGRQFSNSRSEMNVSTLELGDSALYLCASSLGLAGGRYNEQFFGPGTRLTVL.

This rearrangement joins TRBV25-1 to TRBJ1-5, with no clear D. V shed 1 base and J shed 0 bases, with 10 bases lying between them. Germline V gene sequence: CDR1 MGHDK, CDR2 SYGVNS. This CDR3 contains 16 residues. The CDR3 is CASSESGRTSNQPQHF. As DNA, the CDR3 is TGTGCCAGCAGTGAATCCGGGCGGACTAGCAATCAGCCCCAGCATTTT.

Only one count was recorded for this clone. The chain uses TRBV6-5 and TRBJ1-4; TRBD1 aligns across 7 bases. Germline loops: CDR1 MNHEY, CDR2 SVGAGI. The length of the CDR3 is 14 residues. V was clipped by 8 bases and J by 7 bases; unmatched bases: 10. The CDR3 region has the DNA TGTGCCAGCTCTGACGGGACAGCGGGTGAAAAACTGTTTTTT. This codes for CASSDGTAGEKLFF.

The chain has TRBV9 and TRBJ2-2, with 9 bases lining up with TRBD1. Germline loops: CDR1 SGDLS, CDR2 YYNGEE. V dropped 3 bases and J dropped 0; count of bases not matched to a gene: 3. The CDR3 is made up of 16 amino acids. The CDR3 region is CASSARQGANTGELFF. The CDR3 region has the DNA TGTGCCAGCAGCGCGAGACAGGGGGCGAACACCGGGGAGCTGTTTTTT.

The V and J genes are TRBV5-6 and TRBJ1-2; D is perhaps TRBD1 (6 bases). V was pared by 3 bases and J by 3 bases, with 15 bases between. Germline assignment: CDR1 SGHDT and CDR2 YYEEEE. The CDR3 has 15 residues. The CDR3 here is CASSSWLEGDYGYTF. Written as DNA, the CDR3 is TGTGCCAGCAGCTCTTGGTTGGAGGGGGACTATGGCTACACCTTC.

A single count supports this clone. This chain joins TRBV27 and TRBJ2-1; 8 nucleotides agree with TRBD2. The V segment lost 5 bases and the J segment 5 bases; nucleotides outside the gene matches: 11. CDR3 size: 16 residues. Germline V gene sequence: CDR1 MNHEY, CDR2 SMNVEV (reference sequence). CDR3 protein: CASSPGAGGNNNEQFF. In nucleotides, the CDR3 is TGTGCCAGCAGTCCGGGCGCGGGAGGAAATAACAATGAGCAGTTCTTC.